This T cell receptor beta chain is drawn from a study of regulatory T cells in long-lasting Graves disease. CDR3 regions were amplified by Arm-PCR using iRepertoire HTBI primers to build TCR beta libraries. TCRdb recomputed calls from the multiplex PCR reads with MiXCR, one row per CDR3 protein. Of 400,000 to 500,000 distinct CDR3 sequences listed, roughly a fifth are singletons. The CDR3 runs to 14 residues. Germline V gene data show CDR1 as MNHEY and CDR2 as SVGAGI. Trimming left V 2 bases short and J 1 base short, with 8 bases between. Many counts were recorded for this clonotype. Time point specified: persistent/refractory GD, antithyroid drugs over 5 years with positive TRAb. Construction of the TCR library relied on RNA isolated from PBMCs. EDTA tubes held roughly 9.2 milliliters of peripheral blood from each patient.

Material: peripheral blood mononuclear cells (PBMCs), obtained when the disease was refractory, from a patient treated with antithyroid drugs. This chain uses TRBV6-5 with TRBJ1-1; D is uncertain. The sequence was collected from a female donor with Graves disease. The CDR3 coding sequence is TGTGCCAGCAGTTACCGAGACACGAACACTGAAGCTTTCTTT. Amino acid sequence: CASSYRDTNTEAFF.